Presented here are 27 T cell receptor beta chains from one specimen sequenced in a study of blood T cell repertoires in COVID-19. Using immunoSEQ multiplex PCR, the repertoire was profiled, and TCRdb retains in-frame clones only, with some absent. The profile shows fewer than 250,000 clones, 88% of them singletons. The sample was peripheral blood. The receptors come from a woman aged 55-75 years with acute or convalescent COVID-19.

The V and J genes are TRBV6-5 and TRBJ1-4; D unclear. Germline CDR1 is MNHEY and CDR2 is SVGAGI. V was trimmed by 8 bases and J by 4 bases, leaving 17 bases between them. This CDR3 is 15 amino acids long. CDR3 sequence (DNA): TGTGCCAGCGGGCCCTGGGGAGGGAATAATGAAAAACTGTTTTTT. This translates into CASGPWGGNNEKLFF.

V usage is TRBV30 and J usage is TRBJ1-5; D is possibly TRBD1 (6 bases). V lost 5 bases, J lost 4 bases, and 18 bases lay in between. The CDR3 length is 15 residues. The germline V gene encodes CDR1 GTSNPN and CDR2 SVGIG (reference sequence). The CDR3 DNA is TGTGCCTGGGCTGGGGGCGGCAGCGATAATCAGCCCCAGCATTTT. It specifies CAWAGGGSDNQPQHF.

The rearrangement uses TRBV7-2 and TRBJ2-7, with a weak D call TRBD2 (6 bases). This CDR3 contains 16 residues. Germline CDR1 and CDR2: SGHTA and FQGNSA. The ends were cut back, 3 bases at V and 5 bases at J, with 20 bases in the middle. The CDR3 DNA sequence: TGTGCCAGCAGCTTGATTGTACTAGCCCGAAGTCACGAGCAGTACTTC. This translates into CASSLIVLARSHEQYF.

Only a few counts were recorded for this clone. CDR3 sequence (DNA): TGTGCCAGCAGCTTAGGGACAGGGGGAGCCTACGAGCAGTACTTC. Residues: CASSLGTGGAYEQYF. The chain links TRBV7-9 to TRBJ2-7; 10 bases match TRBD1. V gave up 1 base and J gave up 2 bases; unmatched junction bases: 2. The length of the CDR3 is 15 residues. Per germline, CDR1 SEHNR and CDR2 FQNEAQ (reference sequence).

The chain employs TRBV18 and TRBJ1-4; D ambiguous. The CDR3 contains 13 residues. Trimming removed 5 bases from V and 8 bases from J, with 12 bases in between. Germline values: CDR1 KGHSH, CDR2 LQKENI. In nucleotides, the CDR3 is TGTGCCAGCTCATCGGACTTGAGCGAAAAACTGTTTTTT. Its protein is CASSSDLSEKLFF.

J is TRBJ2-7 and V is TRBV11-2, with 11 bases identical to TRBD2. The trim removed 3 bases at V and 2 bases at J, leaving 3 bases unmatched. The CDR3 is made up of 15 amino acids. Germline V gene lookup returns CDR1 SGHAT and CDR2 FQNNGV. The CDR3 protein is CASSLELAGAYEQYF. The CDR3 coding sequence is TGTGCCAGCAGCTTGGAACTAGCGGGAGCCTACGAGCAGTACTTC.

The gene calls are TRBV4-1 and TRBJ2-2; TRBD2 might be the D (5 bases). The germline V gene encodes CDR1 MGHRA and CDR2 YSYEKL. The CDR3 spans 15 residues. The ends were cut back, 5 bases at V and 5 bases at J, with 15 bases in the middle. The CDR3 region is CASSLGPRGTGELFF. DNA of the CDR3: TGCGCCAGCAGCTTAGGGCCCCGGGGTACCGGGGAGCTGTTTTTT.

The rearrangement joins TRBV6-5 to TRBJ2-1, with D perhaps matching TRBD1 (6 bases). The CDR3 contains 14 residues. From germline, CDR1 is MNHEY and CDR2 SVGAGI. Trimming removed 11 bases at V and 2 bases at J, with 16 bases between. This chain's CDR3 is CAARGANPYNEQFF. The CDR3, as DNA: TGTGCCGCCAGGGGCGCAAACCCCTACAATGAGCAGTTCTTC.

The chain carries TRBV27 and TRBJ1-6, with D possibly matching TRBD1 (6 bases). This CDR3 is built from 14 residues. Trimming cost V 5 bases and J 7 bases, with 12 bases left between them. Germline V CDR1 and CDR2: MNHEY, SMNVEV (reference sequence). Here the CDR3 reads CASSPTGLNSPLHF. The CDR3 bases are TGTGCCAGCAGTCCGACAGGACTCAATTCACCCCTCCACTTT.

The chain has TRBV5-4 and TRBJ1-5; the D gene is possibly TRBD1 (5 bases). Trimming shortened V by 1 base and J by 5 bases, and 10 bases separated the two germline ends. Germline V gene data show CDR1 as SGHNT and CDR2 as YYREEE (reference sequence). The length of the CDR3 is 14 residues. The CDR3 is CASSLKGSDQPQHF. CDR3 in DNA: TGTGCCAGCAGCTTGAAGGGGTCGGATCAGCCCCAGCATTTT.

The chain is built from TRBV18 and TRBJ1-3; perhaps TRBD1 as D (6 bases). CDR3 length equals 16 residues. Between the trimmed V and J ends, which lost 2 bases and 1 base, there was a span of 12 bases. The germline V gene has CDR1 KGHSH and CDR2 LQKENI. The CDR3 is CASSPGQRSSGNTIYF. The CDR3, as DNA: TGTGCCAGCTCACCAGGACAGAGATCTTCTGGAAACACCATATATTTT.

For the CDR3, the DNA is TGTGCCAGCAGTGAATTTGTGACAGGTCTAAACAATGAGCAGTTCTTC. It translates to CASSEFVTGLNNEQFF. This chain joins TRBV6-1 and TRBJ2-1; D might be TRBD1 (6 bases). The CDR3 has 16 amino acids. From germline, CDR1 is MNHNS and CDR2 SASEGT. Trimming removed 2 bases from V and 5 bases from J, with 16 bases in between.

In DNA form, the CDR3 reads TGTGCCTGGAGTGAGACAGGATTAATCCAGCCCCAGCATTTT. Its protein is CAWSETGLIQPQHF. The rearrangement links TRBV30 to TRBJ1-5, with D maybe TRBD1 (6 bases). Germline CDR1 GTSNPN, CDR2 SVGIG (reference sequence). The germline V and J ends were trimmed by 1 base and 7 bases, with 14 bases remaining between them. This CDR3 is 14 amino acids long.

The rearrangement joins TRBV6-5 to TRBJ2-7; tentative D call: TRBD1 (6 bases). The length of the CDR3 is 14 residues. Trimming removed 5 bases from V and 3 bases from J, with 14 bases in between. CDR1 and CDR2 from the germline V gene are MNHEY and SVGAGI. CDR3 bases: TGTGCCAGCAGTACTATTACAGGGTTCTACGAGCAGTACTTC. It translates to CASSTITGFYEQYF.

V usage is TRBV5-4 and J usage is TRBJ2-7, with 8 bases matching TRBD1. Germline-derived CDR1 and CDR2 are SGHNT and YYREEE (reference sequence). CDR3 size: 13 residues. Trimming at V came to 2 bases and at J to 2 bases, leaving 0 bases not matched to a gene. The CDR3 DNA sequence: TGTGCCAGCAGCTTACAGGGGGCCTACGAGCAGTACTTC. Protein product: CASSLQGAYEQYF.

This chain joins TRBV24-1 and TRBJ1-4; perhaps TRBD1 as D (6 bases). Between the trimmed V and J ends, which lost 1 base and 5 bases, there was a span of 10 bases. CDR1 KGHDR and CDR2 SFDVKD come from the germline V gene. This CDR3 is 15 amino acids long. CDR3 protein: CATSDLAGDNEKLFF. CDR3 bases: TGTGCCACCAGTGATTTAGCAGGGGACAATGAAAAACTGTTTTTT.

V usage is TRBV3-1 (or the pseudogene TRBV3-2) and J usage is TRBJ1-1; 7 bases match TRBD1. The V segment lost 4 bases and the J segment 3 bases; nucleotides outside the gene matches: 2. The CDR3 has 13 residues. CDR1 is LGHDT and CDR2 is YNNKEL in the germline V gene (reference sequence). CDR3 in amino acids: CASSRQGDTEAFF. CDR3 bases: TGTGCCAGCAGCCGGCAGGGGGACACTGAAGCTTTCTTT.

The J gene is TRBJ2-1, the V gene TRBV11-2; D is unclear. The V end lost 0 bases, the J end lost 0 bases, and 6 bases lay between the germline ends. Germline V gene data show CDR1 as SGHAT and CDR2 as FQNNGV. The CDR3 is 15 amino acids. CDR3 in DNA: TGTGCCAGCAGCTTAGAAAGGAGCTCCTACAATGAGCAGTTCTTC. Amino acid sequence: CASSLERSSYNEQFF.

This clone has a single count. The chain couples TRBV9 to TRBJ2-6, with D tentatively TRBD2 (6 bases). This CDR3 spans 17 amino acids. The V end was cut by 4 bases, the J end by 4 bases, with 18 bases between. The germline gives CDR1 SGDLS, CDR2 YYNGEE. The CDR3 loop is CASSLSGSPLGANVLTF. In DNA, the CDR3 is TGTGCCAGCAGCCTAAGCGGGTCCCCCTTGGGGGCCAACGTCCTGACTTTC.

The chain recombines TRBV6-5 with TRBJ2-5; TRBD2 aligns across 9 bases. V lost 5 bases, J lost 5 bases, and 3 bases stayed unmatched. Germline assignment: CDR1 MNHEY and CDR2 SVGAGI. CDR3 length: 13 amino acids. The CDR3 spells CASSPSGKETQYF. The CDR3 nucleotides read TGTGCCAGCAGTCCTAGCGGGAAGGAGACCCAGTACTTC.

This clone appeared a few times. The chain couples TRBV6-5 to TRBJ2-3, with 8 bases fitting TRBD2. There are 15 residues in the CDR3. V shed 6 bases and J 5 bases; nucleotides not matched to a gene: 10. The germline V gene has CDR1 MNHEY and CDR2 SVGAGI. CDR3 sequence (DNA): TGTGCCAGCAGAGGGGTGGCGGGAGGAGGAGATACGCAGTATTTT. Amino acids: CASRGVAGGGDTQYF.

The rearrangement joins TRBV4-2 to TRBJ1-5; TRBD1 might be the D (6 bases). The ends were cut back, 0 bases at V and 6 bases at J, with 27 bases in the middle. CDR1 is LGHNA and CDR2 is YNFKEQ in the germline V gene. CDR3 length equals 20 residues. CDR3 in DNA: TGTGCCAGCAGCCAAGATCAGGCAATACTGGGGGGGCACGGGTTTCAGCCCCAGCATTTT. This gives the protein CASSQDQAILGGHGFQPQHF.

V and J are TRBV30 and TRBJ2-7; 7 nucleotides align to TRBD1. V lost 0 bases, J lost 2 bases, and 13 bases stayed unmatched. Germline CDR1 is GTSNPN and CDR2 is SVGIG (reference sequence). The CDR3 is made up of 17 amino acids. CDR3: CAWSVPTPGTVTYEQYF. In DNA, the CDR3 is TGTGCCTGGAGTGTCCCCACCCCCGGGACAGTGACCTACGAGCAGTACTTC.

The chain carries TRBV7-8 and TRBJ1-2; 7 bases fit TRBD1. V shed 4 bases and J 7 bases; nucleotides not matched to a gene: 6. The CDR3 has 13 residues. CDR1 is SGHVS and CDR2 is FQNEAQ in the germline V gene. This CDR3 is CASSYRDSSGYTF. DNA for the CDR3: TGTGCCAGCAGCTACCGGGACAGTTCTGGCTACACCTTC.

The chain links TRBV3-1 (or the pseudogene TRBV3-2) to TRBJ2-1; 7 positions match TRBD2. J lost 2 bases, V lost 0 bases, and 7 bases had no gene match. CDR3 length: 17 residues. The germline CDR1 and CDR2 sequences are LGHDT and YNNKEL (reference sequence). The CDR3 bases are TGTGCCAGCAGCCAAGATAGTAGGCTAGCGGCCTACAATGAGCAGTTCTTC. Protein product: CASSQDSRLAAYNEQFF.

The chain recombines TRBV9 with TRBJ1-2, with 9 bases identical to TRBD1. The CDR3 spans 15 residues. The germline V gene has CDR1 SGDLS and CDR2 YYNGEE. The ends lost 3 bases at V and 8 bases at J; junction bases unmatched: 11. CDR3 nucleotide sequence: TGTGCCAGCAGCGCTACTCCGGGACAGGGAGGCGGCTACACCTTC. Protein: CASSATPGQGGGYTF.

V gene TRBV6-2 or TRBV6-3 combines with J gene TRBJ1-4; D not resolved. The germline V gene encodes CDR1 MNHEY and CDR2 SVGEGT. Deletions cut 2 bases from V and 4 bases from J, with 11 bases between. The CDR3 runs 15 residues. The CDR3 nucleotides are TGTGCCAGCAGTTACGGCGGCGGCTTTAATGAAAAACTGTTTTTT. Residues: CASSYGGGFNEKLFF.